This T cell receptor (beta chain) is drawn from a study of T cell responses to AZD1222 COVID-19 vaccine. Study findings and constraints: Repertoires in all cases were sampled only once the peak T cell response had passed. A reported finding is that nearly half of spike-specific TCRs target unmutated variant regions. Mostly white British, mostly female donors; authors suggested clonal diversity may be underestimated. Among AZD1222 vaccinees, only 5 to 7 were seropositive at baseline.

Repertoires were generated with immunoSEQ multiplex PCR, while TCRdb's copy carries only in-frame clones and drops some. This table holds 55,000 to 75,000 clones, about four fifths found once. On this clone itself: Antigen specificity is unknown.

CDR1 is SGHAT, CDR2 FQNNGV, per germline. The CDR3 consists of 15 residues. The ends lost 2 bases at V and 4 bases at J; junction bases unmatched: 6. The TCR sequence derives from an adult in good health. Sequences were derived from peripheral blood, sampled on day 0 of MenACWY control vaccination. V is TRBV11-2 and J is TRBJ1-1; 8 nucleotides match TRBD1. The CDR3 region is CASSLRDRPGTEAFF. Here the CDR3 DNA reads TGTGCCAGCAGCTTACGGGACAGGCCGGGCACTGAAGCTTTCTTT.